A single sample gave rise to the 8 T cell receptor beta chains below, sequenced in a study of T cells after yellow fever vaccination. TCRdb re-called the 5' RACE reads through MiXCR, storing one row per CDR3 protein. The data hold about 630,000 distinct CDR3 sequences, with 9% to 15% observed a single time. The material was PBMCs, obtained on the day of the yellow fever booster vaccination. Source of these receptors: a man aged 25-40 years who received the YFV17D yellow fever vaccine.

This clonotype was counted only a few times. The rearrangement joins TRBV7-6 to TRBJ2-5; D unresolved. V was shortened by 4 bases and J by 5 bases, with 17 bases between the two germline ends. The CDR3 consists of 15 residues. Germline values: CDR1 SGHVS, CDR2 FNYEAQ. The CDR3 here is CASSSIRSPSETQYF. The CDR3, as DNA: TGTGCCAGCAGCTCTATTCGGAGCCCCAGCGAGACCCAGTACTTC.

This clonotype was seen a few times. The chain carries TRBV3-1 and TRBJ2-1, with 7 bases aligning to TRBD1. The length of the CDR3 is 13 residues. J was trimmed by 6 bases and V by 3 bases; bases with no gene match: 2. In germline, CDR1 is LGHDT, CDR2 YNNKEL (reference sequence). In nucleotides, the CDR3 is TGTGCCAGCAGCCAGGGGACAGCCAATGAGCAGTTCTTC. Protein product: CASSQGTANEQFF.

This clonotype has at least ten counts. In DNA, the CDR3 is TGCAGTGTAGGACTAGCGGGAGTGAGCGGTGAGACCCAGTACTTC. As protein: CSVGLAGVSGETQYF. The chain couples TRBV20-1 to TRBJ2-5; TRBD2 agrees at 13 bases. Looked up from germline, CDR1 is DFQATT and CDR2 is SNEGSKA (reference sequence). J was trimmed by 5 bases and V by 7 bases; bases with no gene match: 10. CDR3 length: 15 residues.

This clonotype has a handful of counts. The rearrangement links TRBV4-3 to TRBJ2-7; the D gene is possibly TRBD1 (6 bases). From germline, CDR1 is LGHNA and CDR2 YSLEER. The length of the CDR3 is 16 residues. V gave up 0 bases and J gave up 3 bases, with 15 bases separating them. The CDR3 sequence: CASSQDLGATFYEQYF. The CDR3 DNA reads TGCGCCAGCAGCCAAGATTTGGGGGCGACCTTCTACGAGCAGTACTTC.

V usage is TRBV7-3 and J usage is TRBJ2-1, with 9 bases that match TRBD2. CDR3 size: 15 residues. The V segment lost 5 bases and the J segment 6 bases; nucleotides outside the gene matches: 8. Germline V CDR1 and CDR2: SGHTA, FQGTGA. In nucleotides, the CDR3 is TGTGCCAGCAGCCTCCTAGCGGGACTAGGCAATGAGCAGTTCTTC. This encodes CASSLLAGLGNEQFF.

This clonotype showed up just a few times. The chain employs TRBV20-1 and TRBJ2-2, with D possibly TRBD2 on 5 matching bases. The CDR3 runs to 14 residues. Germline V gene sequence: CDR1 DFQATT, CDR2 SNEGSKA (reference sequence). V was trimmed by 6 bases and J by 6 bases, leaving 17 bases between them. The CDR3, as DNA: TGCAGTGCCGACGCAGGACTTTCCCCCGGGGAGCTGTTTTTT. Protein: CSADAGLSPGELFF.

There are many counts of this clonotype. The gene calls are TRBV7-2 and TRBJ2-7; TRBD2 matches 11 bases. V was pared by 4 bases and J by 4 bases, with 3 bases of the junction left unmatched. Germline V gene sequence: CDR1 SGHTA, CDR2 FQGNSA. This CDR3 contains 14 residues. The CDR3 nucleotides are TGTGCCAGCAGCTCGACTAGCGGGACATACGAGCAGTACTTC. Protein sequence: CASSSTSGTYEQYF. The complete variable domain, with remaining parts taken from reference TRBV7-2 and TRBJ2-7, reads GAGVSQSPSNKVTEKGKDVELRCDPISGHTALYWYRQSLGQGLEFLIYFQGNSAPDKSGLPSDRFSAERTGGSVSTLTIQRTQQEDSAVYLCASSSTSGTYEQYFGPGTRLTVT.

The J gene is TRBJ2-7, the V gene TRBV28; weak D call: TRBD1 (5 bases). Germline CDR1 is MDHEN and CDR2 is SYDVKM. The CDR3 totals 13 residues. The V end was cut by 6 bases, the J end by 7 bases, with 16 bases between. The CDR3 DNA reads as TGTGCCAGCAGCTACGTGGGGCTTGGGGAGCAGTACTTC. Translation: CASSYVGLGEQYF.